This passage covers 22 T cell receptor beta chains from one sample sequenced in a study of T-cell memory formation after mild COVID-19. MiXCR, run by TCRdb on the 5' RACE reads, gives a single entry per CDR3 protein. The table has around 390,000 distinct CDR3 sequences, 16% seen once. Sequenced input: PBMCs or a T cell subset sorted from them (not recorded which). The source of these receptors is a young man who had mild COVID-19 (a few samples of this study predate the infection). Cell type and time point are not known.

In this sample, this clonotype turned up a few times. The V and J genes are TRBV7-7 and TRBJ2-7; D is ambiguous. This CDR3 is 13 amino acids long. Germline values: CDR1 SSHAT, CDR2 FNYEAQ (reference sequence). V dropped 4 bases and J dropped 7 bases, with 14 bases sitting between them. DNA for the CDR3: TGTGCCAGCAGCTACCGTTGGGAAGGAGAGCAGTACTTC. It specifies CASSYRWEGEQYF.

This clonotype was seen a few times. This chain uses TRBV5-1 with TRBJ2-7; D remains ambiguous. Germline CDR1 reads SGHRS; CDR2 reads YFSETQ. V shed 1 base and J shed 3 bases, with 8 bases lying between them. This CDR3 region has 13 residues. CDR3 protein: CASSLFSGYEQYV. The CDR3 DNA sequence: TGCGCCAGCAGCTTGTTTTCAGGCTACGAGCAGTACGTC.

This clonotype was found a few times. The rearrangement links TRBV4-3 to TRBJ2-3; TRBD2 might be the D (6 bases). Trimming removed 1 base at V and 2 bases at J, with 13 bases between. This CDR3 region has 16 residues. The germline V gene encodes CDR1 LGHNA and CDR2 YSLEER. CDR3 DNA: TGCGCCAGCAGCCAAGGGCTAGCGTACCTCACAGATACGCAGTATTTT. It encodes CASSQGLAYLTDTQYF.

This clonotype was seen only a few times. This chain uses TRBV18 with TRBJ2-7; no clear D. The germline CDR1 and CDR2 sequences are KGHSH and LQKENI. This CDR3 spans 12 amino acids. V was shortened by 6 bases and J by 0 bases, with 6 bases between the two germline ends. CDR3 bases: TGTGCCAGCTCCCCGAGCTCCTACGAGCAGTACGTC. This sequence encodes CASSPSSYEQYV.

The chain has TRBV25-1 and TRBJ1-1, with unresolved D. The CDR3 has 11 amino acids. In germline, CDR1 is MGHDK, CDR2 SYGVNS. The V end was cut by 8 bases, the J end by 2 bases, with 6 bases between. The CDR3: CASLFNTEAFF. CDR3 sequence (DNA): TGTGCCAGCCTCTTTAACACTGAAGCTTTCTTT.

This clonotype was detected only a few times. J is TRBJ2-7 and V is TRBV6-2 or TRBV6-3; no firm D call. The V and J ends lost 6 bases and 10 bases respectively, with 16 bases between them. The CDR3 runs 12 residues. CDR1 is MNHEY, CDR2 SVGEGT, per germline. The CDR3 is CASSLAGPTQYV. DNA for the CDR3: TGTGCCAGCAGCTTGGCCGGGCCAACACAGTACGTC.

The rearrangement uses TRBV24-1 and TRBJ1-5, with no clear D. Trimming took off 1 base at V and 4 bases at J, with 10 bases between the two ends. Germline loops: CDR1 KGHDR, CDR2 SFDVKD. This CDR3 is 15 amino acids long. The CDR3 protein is CATSDFGRKNQPQHF. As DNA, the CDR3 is TGTGCCACCAGTGATTTCGGCCGGAAAAATCAGCCCCAGCATTTT.

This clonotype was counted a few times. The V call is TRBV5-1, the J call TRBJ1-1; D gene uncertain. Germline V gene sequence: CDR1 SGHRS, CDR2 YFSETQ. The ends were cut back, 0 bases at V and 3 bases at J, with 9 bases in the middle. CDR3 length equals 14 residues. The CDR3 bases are TGCGCCAGCAGCTTGGCCAGGTGGGACACTGAAGCTTTCTTT. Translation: CASSLARWDTEAFF.

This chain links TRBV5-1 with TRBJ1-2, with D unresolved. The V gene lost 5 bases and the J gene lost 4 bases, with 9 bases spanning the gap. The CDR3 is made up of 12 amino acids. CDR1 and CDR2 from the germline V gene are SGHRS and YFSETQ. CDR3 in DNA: TGCGCCAGCAGATCAGTACGCTATGGCTACACCTTC. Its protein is CASRSVRYGYTF.

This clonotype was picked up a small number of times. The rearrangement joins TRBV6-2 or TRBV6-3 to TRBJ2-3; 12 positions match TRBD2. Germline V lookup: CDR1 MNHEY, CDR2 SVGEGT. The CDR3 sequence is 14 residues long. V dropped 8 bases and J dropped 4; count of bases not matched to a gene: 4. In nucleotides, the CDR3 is TGTGCCAGCGCTAGCGGGGGGGCGCCAGATACGCAGTATTTT. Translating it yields CASASGGAPDTQYF.

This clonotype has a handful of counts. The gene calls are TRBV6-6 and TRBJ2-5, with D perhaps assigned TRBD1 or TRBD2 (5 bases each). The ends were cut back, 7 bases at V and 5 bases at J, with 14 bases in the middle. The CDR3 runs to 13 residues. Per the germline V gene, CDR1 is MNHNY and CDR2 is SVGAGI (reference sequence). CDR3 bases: TGTGCCAGCACTCGGGGCAAATGGGAGACCCAGTACTTC. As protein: CASTRGKWETQYF.

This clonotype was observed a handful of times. CDR3 bases: TGTGCCAGCAGCCCAACTAGCAATCAGCCCCAGCATTTT. This sequence encodes CASSPTSNQPQHF. This chain links TRBV7-2 with TRBJ1-5; D ambiguous. Germline V gene data show CDR1 as SGHTA and CDR2 as FQGNSA. The CDR3 runs 13 residues. V was clipped by 5 bases and J by 0 bases, with 5 bases between them.

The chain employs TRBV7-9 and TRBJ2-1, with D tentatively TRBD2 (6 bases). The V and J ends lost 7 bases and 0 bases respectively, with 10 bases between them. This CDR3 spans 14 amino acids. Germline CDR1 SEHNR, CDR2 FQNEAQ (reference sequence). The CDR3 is CASIYGSSYNEQFF. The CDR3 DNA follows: TGTGCCAGCATATACGGGAGCTCCTACAATGAGCAGTTCTTC.

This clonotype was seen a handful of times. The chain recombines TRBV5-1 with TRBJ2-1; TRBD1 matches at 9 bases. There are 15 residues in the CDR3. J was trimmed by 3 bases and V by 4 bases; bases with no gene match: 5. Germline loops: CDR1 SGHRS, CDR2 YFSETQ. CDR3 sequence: CASSPRDRVYNEQFF. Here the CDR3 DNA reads TGCGCCAGCAGCCCCCGGGACAGGGTCTACAATGAGCAGTTCTTC.

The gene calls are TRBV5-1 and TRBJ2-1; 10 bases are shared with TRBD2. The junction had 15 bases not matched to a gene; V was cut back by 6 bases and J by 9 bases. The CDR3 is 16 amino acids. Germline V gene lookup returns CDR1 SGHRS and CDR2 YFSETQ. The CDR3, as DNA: TGCGCCAGCAAGGCAGTGGAGCGGGGGGGCCTCCCTGAGCAGTTCTTC. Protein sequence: CASKAVERGGLPEQFF.

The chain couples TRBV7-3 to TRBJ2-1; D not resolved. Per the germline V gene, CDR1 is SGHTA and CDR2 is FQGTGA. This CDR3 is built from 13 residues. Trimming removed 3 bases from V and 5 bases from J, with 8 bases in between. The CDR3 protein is CASSFAANNEQFF. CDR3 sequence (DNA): TGTGCCAGCAGCTTCGCGGCCAACAATGAGCAGTTCTTC.

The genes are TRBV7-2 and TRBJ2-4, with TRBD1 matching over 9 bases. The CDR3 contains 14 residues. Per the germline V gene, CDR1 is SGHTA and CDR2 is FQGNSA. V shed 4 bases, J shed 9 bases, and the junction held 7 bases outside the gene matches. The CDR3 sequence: CASSSPGQGSIQYF. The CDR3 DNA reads TGTGCCAGCAGCTCACCGGGACAGGGCTCCATTCAGTACTTC.

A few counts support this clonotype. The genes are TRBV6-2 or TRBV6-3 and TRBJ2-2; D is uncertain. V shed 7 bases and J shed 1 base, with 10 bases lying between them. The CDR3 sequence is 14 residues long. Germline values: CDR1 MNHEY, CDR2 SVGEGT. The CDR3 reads CASNQHRNTGELFF. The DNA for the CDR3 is TGTGCCAGCAACCAACACAGGAACACCGGGGAGCTGTTTTTT.

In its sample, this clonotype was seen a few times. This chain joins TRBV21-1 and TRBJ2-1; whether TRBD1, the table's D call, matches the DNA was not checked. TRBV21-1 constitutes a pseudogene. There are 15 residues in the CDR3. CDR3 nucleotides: TGTGCCAGCCAAACGGGACCGGGACAGTACAATGAGCAGTTCTTC. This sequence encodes CASQTGPGQYNEQFF.

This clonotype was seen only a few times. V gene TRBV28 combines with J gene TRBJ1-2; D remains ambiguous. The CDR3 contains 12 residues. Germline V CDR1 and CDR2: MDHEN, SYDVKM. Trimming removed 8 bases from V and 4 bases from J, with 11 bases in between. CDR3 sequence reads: CASGTAPYGYTF. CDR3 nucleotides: TGTGCCAGCGGAACAGCCCCCTATGGCTACACCTTC.

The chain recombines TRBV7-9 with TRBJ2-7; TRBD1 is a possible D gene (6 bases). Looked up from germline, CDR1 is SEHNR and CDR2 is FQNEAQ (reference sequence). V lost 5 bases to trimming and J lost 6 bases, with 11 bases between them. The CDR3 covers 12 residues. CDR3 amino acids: CASSTTGSEQYF. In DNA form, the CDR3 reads TGTGCCAGCAGCACAACAGGGAGCGAGCAGTACTTC. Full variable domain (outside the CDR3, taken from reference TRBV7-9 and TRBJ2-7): DTGVSQNPRHKITKRGQNVTFRCDPISEHNRLYWYRQTLGQGPEFLTYFQNEAQLEKSRLLSDRFSAERPKGSFSTLEIQRTEQGDSAMYLCASSTTGSEQYFGPGTRLTVT.

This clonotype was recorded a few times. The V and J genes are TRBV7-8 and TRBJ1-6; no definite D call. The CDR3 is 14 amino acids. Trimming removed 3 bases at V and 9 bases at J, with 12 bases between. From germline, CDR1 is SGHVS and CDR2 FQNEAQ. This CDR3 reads CASSLQDYGSPLHF. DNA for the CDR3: TGTGCCAGCAGCTTGCAGGACTATGGTTCACCCCTCCACTTT.